This T cell receptor beta chain was documented in a study of blood T cell repertoires in COVID-19. The wider study: COVID-19 samples from acute and convalescent phases originated in the United States, Italy and Spain.

In the original processing: The assay estimated nucleated cells by amplifying reference gene primers. The protocol was immunoSEQ multiplex PCR, while the TCRdb copy is restricted to in-frame clones and leaves out a portion. D and trimming were read from the DNA, whereas the V and J calls and clone size are those reported in that table. The sample lists 25,000 to 30,000 clones; 70% to 90% were seen once. Germline lookup yields CDR1 MNHNY and CDR2 SVGAGI (reference sequence). CDR3 size: 14 residues. V lost 6 bases, J lost 8 bases, and 11 bases stayed unmatched. The chain recombines TRBV6-6 with TRBJ1-2, with TRBD1 identical over 8 bases. This TCR came from an elderly woman with COVID-19, enrolled during active disease. Sequenced input: peripheral blood. CDR3 region: CASRPTTGGGGYTF. DNA for the CDR3: TGTGCCAGCAGACCCACTACAGGGGGAGGAGGCTACACCTTC.